The 8 T cell receptor beta chains listed next were all sequenced from one sample in a study of blood T cell repertoires in COVID-19. TCRdb's table, derived via immunoSEQ multiplex PCR, lists solely in-frame clones and lacks some. The table lists 150,000 to 200,000 clones, 70% to 80% of them singletons, with roughly 17% in the top ten. Sequenced sample: PBMCs or T cells enriched from blood (not recorded which). Receptors originate from a woman aged 45-59 years who had recovered from COVID-19.

The chain couples TRBV7-2 to TRBJ2-1; 9 bases map to TRBD2. This CDR3 comprises 16 residues. Germline V gene data show CDR1 as SGHTA and CDR2 as FQGNSA. The V and J ends lost 2 bases and 2 bases, in that order; junction bases with no gene match: 4. CDR3 sequence reads: CASSLYRLAAYNEQFF. The CDR3 DNA follows: TGTGCCAGCAGCTTATACAGACTAGCGGCCTACAATGAGCAGTTCTTC.

This rearrangement joins TRBV24-1 to TRBJ1-4; TRBD1 matches at 10 bases. The germline V gene encodes CDR1 KGHDR and CDR2 SFDVKD. CDR3 length: 15 residues. After removal of 4 bases from V and 7 bases from J, the junction contained 5 bases not matched to a gene. This chain's CDR3 is CATSEPGQGSEKLFF. The DNA for the CDR3 is TGTGCCACCAGTGAGCCGGGACAGGGGAGTGAAAAACTGTTTTTT.

V and J are TRBV19 and TRBJ2-5, with TRBD1 matching 8 bases. CDR1 and CDR2 (germline): LNHDA, SQIVND (reference sequence). After removal of 5 bases from V and 7 bases from J, the junction contained 9 bases not matched to a gene. The CDR3 has 14 amino acids. The CDR3 loop is CASSQDRVRVTQYF. The CDR3 DNA is TGTGCCAGTAGTCAGGACAGGGTTCGTGTGACCCAGTACTTC.

This clone was seen ten or more times. The chain carries TRBV11-2 and TRBJ2-7; no clear D. This CDR3 region has 15 residues. V was trimmed by 2 bases and J by 2 bases, leaving 13 bases between them. Germline CDR1 and CDR2: SGHAT and FQNNGV. The CDR3 protein is CASSLSRSLAYEQYF. The CDR3 coding sequence is TGTGCCAGCAGCTTAAGTCGCTCCCTAGCCTACGAGCAGTACTTC.

This rearrangement joins TRBV11-2 to TRBJ2-7; the D gene is possibly TRBD2 (6 bases). V dropped 3 bases and J dropped 0 bases, with 6 bases sitting between them. Per germline, CDR1 SGHAT and CDR2 FQNNGV. The CDR3 runs 13 residues. The CDR3 sequence is CASSFGGSYEQYF. The CDR3 DNA sequence: TGTGCCAGCAGCTTCGGGGGCTCCTACGAGCAGTACTTC.

The chain carries TRBV5-4 and TRBJ2-3, with 9 bases identical to TRBD1. In germline, CDR1 is SGHNT, CDR2 YYREEE (reference sequence). The ends lost 0 bases at V and 3 bases at J; junction bases unmatched: 2. The CDR3 sequence is 15 residues long. The DNA for the CDR3 is TGTGCCAGCAGCTTGGTACAGGGGGCAACAGATACGCAGTATTTT. Translated: CASSLVQGATDTQYF.

The chain employs TRBV10-3 and TRBJ1-1; D is unclear. V lost 10 bases to trimming and J lost 1 base, with 13 bases between them. The CDR3 totals 13 residues. Looked up from germline, CDR1 is ENHRY and CDR2 is SYGVKD. CDR3 protein: CATEPQQNTEAFF. In DNA form, the CDR3 reads TGTGCCACCGAACCACAGCAGAACACTGAAGCTTTCTTT.

The gene calls are TRBV20-1 and TRBJ1-2; D may be TRBD1 (6 bases). The CDR3 is 11 residues long. Trimming stripped 7 bases from V and 4 bases from J, with 10 bases between. Germline V gives CDR1 DFQATT, CDR2 SNEGSKA (reference sequence). DNA for the CDR3: TGCAGTGGGGACATGGCCTATGGCTACACCTTC. Translation: CSGDMAYGYTF.